This T cell receptor (beta chain) was retrieved from a study of regulatory T cells in long-lasting Graves disease. Study results and limitations: It was peripheral blood alone, not thyroid tissue, that was studied.

Looked up from germline, CDR1 is SGHNT and CDR2 is YENEEA. Trimming pared 5 bases from V and 6 bases from J, leaving 8 bases between. The CDR3 consists of 13 residues. The time point: persistent/refractory GD, antithyroid drugs over 5 years with positive TRAb. PBMC-extracted RNA yielded the TCR library. According to the study, TCR beta libraries were built with iRepertoire HTBI primers and CDR3-region Arm-PCR. TCRdb fed the multiplex PCR reads into MiXCR, producing one record per CDR3 protein. The profile covers about 450,000 distinct CDR3 sequences, with around 22% appearing a single time and about a quarter taken by the ten largest. This clonotype was observed at least ten times. Its antigen is not known.

The gene calls are TRBV11-3 and TRBJ1-6; no clear D gene. The starting material was peripheral blood mononuclear cells (PBMCs), obtained when the disease was refractory, from a patient treated with antithyroid drugs. This sequence originates from a female donor with Graves disease. The DNA for the CDR3 is TGTGCCAGCAGCGTGCAGAGTAATTCACCCCTCCACTTT. Translating gives CASSVQSNSPLHF.